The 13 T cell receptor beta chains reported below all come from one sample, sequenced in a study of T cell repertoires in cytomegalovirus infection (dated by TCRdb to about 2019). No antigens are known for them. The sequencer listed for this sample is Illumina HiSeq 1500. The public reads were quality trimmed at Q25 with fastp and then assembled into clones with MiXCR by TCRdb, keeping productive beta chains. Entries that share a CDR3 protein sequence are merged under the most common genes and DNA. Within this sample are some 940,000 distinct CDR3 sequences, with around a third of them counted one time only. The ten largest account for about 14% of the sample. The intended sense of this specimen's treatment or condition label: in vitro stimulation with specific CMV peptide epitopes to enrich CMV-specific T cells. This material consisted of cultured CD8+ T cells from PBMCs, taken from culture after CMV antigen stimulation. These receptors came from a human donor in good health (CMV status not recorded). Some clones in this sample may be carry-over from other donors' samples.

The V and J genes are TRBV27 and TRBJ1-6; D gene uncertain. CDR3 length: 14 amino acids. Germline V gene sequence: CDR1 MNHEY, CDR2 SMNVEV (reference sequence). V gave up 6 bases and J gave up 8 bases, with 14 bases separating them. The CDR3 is CASRVGFADSPLHF. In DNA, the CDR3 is TGTGCCAGCAGAGTAGGGTTCGCAGATTCACCCCTCCACTTT.

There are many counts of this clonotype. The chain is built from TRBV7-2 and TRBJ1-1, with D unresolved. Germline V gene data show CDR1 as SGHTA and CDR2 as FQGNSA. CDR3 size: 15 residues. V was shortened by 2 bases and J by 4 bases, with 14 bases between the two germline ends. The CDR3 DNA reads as TGTGCCAGCAGCTTATTTGGAGCCCGGAGCACTGAAGCTTTCTTT. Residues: CASSLFGARSTEAFF.

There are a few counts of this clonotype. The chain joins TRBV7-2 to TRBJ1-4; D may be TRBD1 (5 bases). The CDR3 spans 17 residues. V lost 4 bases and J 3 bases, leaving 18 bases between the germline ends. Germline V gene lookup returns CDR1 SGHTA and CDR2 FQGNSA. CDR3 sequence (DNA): TGTGCCAGCAGCTCTCGGGGCCCACTTCGAGCTAATGAAAAACTGTTTTTT. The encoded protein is CASSSRGPLRANEKLFF.

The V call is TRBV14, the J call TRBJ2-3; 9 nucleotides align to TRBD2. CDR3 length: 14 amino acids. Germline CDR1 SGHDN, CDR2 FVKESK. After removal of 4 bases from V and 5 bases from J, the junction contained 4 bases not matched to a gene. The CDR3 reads CASSRRTSEDTQYF. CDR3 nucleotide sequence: TGTGCCAGCAGCCGGCGGACTAGCGAAGATACGCAGTATTTT.

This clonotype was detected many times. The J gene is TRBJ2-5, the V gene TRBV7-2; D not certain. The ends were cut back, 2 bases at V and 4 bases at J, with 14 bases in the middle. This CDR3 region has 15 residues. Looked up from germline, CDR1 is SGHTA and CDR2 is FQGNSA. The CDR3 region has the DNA TGTGCCAGCAGCTTAAATTATGGAGTAAGAGAGACCCAGTACTTC. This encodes CASSLNYGVRETQYF.

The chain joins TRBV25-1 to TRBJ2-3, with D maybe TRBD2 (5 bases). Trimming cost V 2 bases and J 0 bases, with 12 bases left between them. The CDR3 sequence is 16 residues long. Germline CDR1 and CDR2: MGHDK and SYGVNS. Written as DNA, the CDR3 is TGTGCCAGCAGTGAAGGTACTAGAGCTAGCACAGATACGCAGTATTTT. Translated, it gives CASSEGTRASTDTQYF.

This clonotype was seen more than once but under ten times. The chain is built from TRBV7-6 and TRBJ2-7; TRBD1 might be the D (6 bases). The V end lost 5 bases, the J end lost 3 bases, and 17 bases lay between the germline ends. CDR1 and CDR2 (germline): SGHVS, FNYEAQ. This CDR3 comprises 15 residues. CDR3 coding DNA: TGTGCCAGCAGCCCCCATGTGGGACAAGTCTACGAGCAGTACTTC. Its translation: CASSPHVGQVYEQYF.

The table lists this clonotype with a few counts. Here the CDR3 DNA reads TGTGCCAGCAGTTCGTGGTCCGCTCCCGAGGATTTCTTT. Translation: CASSSWSAPEDFF. The gene calls are TRBV5-6 and TRBJ1-1, with D unresolved. V was clipped by 5 bases and J by 13 bases, with 21 bases between them. Per germline, CDR1 SGHDT and CDR2 YYEEEE. The CDR3 runs to 13 residues.

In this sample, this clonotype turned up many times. In nucleotides, the CDR3 is TGTGCCAGCAGCTTTCCAGGACAGGGGGCTTACAATGAGCAGTTCTTC. It codes for CASSFPGQGAYNEQFF. The chain joins TRBV5-5 to TRBJ2-1, with TRBD1 identical over 11 bases. The trim removed 2 bases at V and 4 bases at J, leaving 5 bases unmatched. The germline V gene has CDR1 SGHKS and CDR2 YYEKEE (reference sequence). The length of the CDR3 is 16 residues. Drawing the rest from reference TRBV5-5 and TRBJ2-1, the complete variable domain is DAGVTQSPTHLIKTRGQQVTLRCSPISGHKSVSWYQQVLGQGPQFIFQYYEKEERGRGNFPDRFSARQFPNYSSELNVNALLLGDSALYLCASSFPGQGAYNEQFFGPGTRLTVL.

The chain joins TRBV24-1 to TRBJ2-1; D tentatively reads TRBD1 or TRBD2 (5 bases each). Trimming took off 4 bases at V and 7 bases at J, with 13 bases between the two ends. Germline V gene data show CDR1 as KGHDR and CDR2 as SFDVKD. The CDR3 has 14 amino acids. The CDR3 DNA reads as TGTGCCACCAGTGACCCCGGGGCCGGGAATGAGCAGTTCTTC. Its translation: CATSDPGAGNEQFF.

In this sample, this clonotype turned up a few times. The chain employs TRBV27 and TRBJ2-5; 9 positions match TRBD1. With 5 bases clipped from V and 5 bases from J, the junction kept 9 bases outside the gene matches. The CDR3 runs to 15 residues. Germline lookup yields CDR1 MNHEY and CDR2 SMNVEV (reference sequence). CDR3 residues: CASSVWDREEETQYF. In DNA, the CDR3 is TGTGCCAGCAGTGTATGGGACAGGGAGGAGGAGACCCAGTACTTC.

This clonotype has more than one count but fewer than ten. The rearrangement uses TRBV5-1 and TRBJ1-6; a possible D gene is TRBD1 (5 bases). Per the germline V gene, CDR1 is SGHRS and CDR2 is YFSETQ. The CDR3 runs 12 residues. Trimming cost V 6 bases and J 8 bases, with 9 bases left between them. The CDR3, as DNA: TGCGCCAGCACCAAAGGGGATTCACCCCTCCACTTT. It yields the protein CASTKGDSPLHF.

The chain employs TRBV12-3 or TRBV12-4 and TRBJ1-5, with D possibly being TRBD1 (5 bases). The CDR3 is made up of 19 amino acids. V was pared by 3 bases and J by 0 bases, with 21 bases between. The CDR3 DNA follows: TGTGCCAGCAGTTTTGACGGGGACTCTCAGATTTATAGCAATCAGCCCCAGCATTTT. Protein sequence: CASSFDGDSQIYSNQPQHF.